What follows are 18 T cell receptor beta chains derived from one specimen sequenced in a study of T-cell memory formation after mild COVID-19. TCRdb itself ran the 5' RACE reads through MiXCR, one entry per CDR3 protein. The sample carries about 430,000 distinct CDR3 sequences, roughly 18% recorded once. The sample comprised PBMCs or a T cell subset sorted from them (not recorded which). These receptor sequences come from a man between 18 and 35 years old who had mild COVID-19 (a few samples of this study predate the infection). Cell type and time point are not known.

In its sample, this clonotype was seen a few times. The V gene is TRBV6-2 or TRBV6-3, the J gene TRBJ2-5; possibly TRBD1 for D (6 bases). The germline gives CDR1 MNHEY, CDR2 SVGEGT. Deletions cut 2 bases from V and 0 bases from J, with 13 bases between. The CDR3 totals 16 residues. The CDR3 loop is CASSYPPGEYQETQYF. The CDR3 DNA reads as TGTGCCAGCAGTTACCCACCAGGGGAATACCAAGAGACCCAGTACTTC.

This clonotype was seen a few times. This rearrangement joins TRBV9 to TRBJ2-1; 7 nucleotides match TRBD1. The CDR3 extends over 15 amino acids. J gave up 6 bases and V 0 bases, and 6 bases lay outside the gene matches. The V gene's germline CDR1 is SGDLS and CDR2 YYNGEE. In DNA form, the CDR3 reads TGTGCCAGCAGCGTAGACAGGGGTTTGGGCAATGAGCAGTTCTTC. Translation gives CASSVDRGLGNEQFF. The whole variable domain, filled in from reference TRBV9 and TRBJ2-1, reads DSGVTQTPKHLITATGQRVTLRCSPRSGDLSVYWYQQSLDQGLQFLIQYYNGEERAKGNILERFSAQQFPDLHSELNLSSLELGDSALYFCASSVDRGLGNEQFFGPGTRLTVL.

This clonotype has a count of ten or more. The CDR3: CSARNFQGQYV. CDR3 DNA: TGCAGTGCTAGAAACTTCCAGGGCCAGTACGTC. The chain links TRBV20-1 to TRBJ2-7; D perhaps matches TRBD1 (5 bases). The CDR3 covers 11 residues. CDR1 is DFQATT, CDR2 SNEGSKA, per germline (reference sequence). With 2 bases removed from V and 10 bases from J, the gap between germline ends came to 12 bases.

This clonotype showed up just a few times. The chain is built from TRBV20-1 and TRBJ2-7, with D tentatively TRBD1 (6 bases). The CDR3 extends over 12 amino acids. The V gene's germline CDR1 is DFQATT and CDR2 SNEGSKA (reference sequence). Trimming stripped 6 bases from V and 1 base from J, with 10 bases between. CDR3 region: CSATDSSYEQYF. In DNA, the CDR3 is TGCAGTGCCACGGACAGTTCCTACGAGCAGTACTTC.

The CDR3 DNA reads as TGCGCCAGCAGCGACGCAGACTATGGCTACACCTTC. Translated, it gives CASSDADYGYTF. The chain has TRBV5-1 and TRBJ1-2; D is unclear. The CDR3 covers 12 residues. The V end lost 4 bases, the J end lost 3 bases, and 7 bases lay between the germline ends. Germline lookup yields CDR1 SGHRS and CDR2 YFSETQ. The full variable domain, completed using reference TRBV5-1 and TRBJ1-2, is KAGVTQTPRYLIKTRGQQVTLSCSPISGHRSVSWYQQTPGQGLQFLFEYFSETQRNKGNFPGRFSGRQFSNSRSEMNVSTLELGDSALYLCASSDADYGYTFGSGTRLTVV.

This clonotype was seen more than once but under ten times. The chain joins TRBV3-1 to TRBJ2-1; possible D gene TRBD2, 5 bases. Germline CDR1 LGHDT, CDR2 YNNKEL (reference sequence). V lost 1 base and J lost 13, with 11 bases in between. The CDR3 totals 12 residues. In nucleotides, the CDR3 is TGTGCCAGCAGCCAAGGGGAGCGCGGACAGTTCTTC. Protein: CASSQGERGQFF.

This chain connects TRBV28 to TRBJ2-5; unclear D gene. The CDR3 extends over 14 amino acids. Trimming removed 2 bases from V and 5 bases from J, with 12 bases in between. The germline gives CDR1 MDHEN, CDR2 SYDVKM. The DNA of the CDR3 is TGTGCCAGCAGTTTACGGCAGACCATGGAGACCCAGTACTTC. Translation gives CASSLRQTMETQYF.

This chain connects TRBV6-2 or TRBV6-3 to TRBJ1-6; possibly TRBD1 for D (5 bases). Trimming shortened V by 2 bases and J by 11 bases, and 13 bases separated the two germline ends. The CDR3 is 14 residues long. Germline V gene lookup returns CDR1 MNHEY and CDR2 SVGEGT. In DNA form, the CDR3 reads TGTGCCAGCAGTTACACCAGGGAGATGACACCCCTCCACTTT. Protein product: CASSYTREMTPLHF.

This chain links TRBV28 with TRBJ1-6, with unresolved D. Germline loops: CDR1 MDHEN, CDR2 SYDVKM. V was pared by 3 bases and J by 9 bases, with 12 bases between. This CDR3 has 14 residues. Here the CDR3 DNA reads TGTGCCAGCAGTTTGATAGGGCTCGGTTCACCCCTCCACTTT. This sequence encodes CASSLIGLGSPLHF.

Many counts were recorded for this clonotype. The chain employs TRBV6-5 and TRBJ2-1; TRBD2 might be the D (6 bases). There are 16 residues in the CDR3. The germline V gene has CDR1 MNHEY and CDR2 SVGAGI. Between the trimmed V and J ends, which lost 4 bases and 9 bases, there was a span of 22 bases. The CDR3: CASSFIRGRIDSEQFF. CDR3 coding DNA: TGTGCCAGCAGTTTCATCCGGGGGAGAATCGATAGTGAGCAGTTCTTC.

A few counts support this clonotype. CDR3 sequence (DNA): TGCGCCAGCAGCCGCCTAGCGGGACAGGGAACTGGTAGGAATGAAAAACTGTTTTTT. It translates to CASSRLAGQGTGRNEKLFF. V gene TRBV4-1 combines with J gene TRBJ1-4; TRBD1 aligns across 9 bases. V trimming: 4 bases; J trimming: 5 bases; junction bases outside the gene matches: 17. This CDR3 is built from 19 residues. Per the germline V gene, CDR1 is MGHRA and CDR2 is YSYEKL.

This clonotype has more than one count but fewer than ten. CDR3 sequence reads: CASSFDGTASYGYTF. The CDR3 DNA sequence: TGCGCCAGCAGCTTTGACGGGACAGCGTCCTATGGCTACACCTTC. The genes are TRBV5-1 and TRBJ1-2; 7 bases match TRBD1. CDR1 and CDR2 (germline): SGHRS, YFSETQ. J was trimmed by 4 bases and V by 2 bases; bases with no gene match: 8. The CDR3 has 15 residues.

This clonotype was seen many times. The rearrangement joins TRBV28 to TRBJ1-1; D gene ambiguous. This CDR3 has 12 amino acids. The germline V gene has CDR1 MDHEN and CDR2 SYDVKM. V was cut by 9 bases and J by 5 bases, with 13 bases left in between. DNA of the CDR3: TGTGCCAGTATACGCGGAGGAACTGAAGCTTTCTTT. Amino acid sequence: CASIRGGTEAFF.

The chain links TRBV3-1 to TRBJ1-6; D is possibly TRBD1 (6 bases). This CDR3 comprises 17 residues. The germline CDR1 and CDR2 sequences are LGHDT and YNNKEL (reference sequence). Trimming removed 4 bases at V and 0 bases at J, with 13 bases between. Here the CDR3 DNA reads TGTGCCAGCAGCCTCTTCACAGGGAGCTCCTATAATTCACCCCTCCACTTT. Its translation is CASSLFTGSSYNSPLHF.

The rearrangement joins TRBV5-1 to TRBJ2-5, with no clear D. This CDR3 is built from 13 residues. V dropped 2 bases and J dropped 3 bases, with 8 bases sitting between them. Per germline, CDR1 SGHRS and CDR2 YFSETQ. CDR3 sequence (DNA): TGCGCCAGCAGCTTTGGGGTTGAAGAGACCCAGTACTTC. It codes for CASSFGVEETQYF.

This clonotype was seen at least ten times. The rearrangement uses TRBV4-1 and TRBJ2-1, with TRBD2 matching 12 bases. Germline CDR1 and CDR2: MGHRA and YSYEKL. Trimming at V came to 4 bases and at J to 5 bases, leaving 9 bases not matched to a gene. The CDR3 runs to 17 residues. The CDR3 sequence is CASSRRLAGVNDNEQFF. CDR3 nucleotide sequence: TGCGCCAGCAGCCGTCGACTAGCGGGGGTGAACGACAATGAGCAGTTCTTC.

This clonotype appeared a few times. The chain combines TRBV19 with TRBJ1-1; D call uncertain. V was trimmed by 6 bases and J by 10 bases, leaving 15 bases between them. Germline CDR1 reads LNHDA; CDR2 reads SQIVND (reference sequence). The CDR3 spans 12 residues. The DNA for the CDR3 is TGTGCCAGTAGCCTAAGCGCAGGCCCAGCTTTCTTT. Residues: CASSLSAGPAFF.

The chain couples TRBV28 to TRBJ1-1; TRBD1 might be the D (6 bases). The germline CDR1 and CDR2 sequences are MDHEN and SYDVKM. The V and J ends lost 4 bases and 6 bases respectively, with 12 bases between them. This CDR3 is built from 13 residues. CDR3: CASSYRVRAEAFF. The CDR3 DNA reads as TGTGCCAGCAGTTACAGGGTGAGAGCTGAAGCTTTCTTT.